This T cell receptor (beta chain) was found in a study of regulatory T cells in long-lasting Graves disease. Background on the study: Persistent Graves' disease meant over 5 years of antithyroid drugs with positive TSH receptor antibodies. Study observations and caveats: The analysis examined peripheral blood only and excluded thyroid tissue. Persistent Graves' patients showed a TCR diversity that was lower than that of newly diagnosed ones. Patients with persistent disease showed a bias toward TRBV28, TRBJ1-2 and TRBJ2-5.

For TCR beta, libraries came from iRepertoire HTBI primers and Arm-PCR of CDR3 regions. TCRdb re-called the multiplex PCR reads through MiXCR, storing one row per CDR3 protein. In the table there are about 400,000 distinct CDR3 sequences, about 20% of which are singletons. Regarding this clonotype: The antigen remains undetermined.

Indicated time point: persistent/refractory GD, antithyroid drugs over 5 years with positive TRAb. PBMC-derived RNA was used for the TCR library. The CDR3 contains 14 residues. Germline CDR1 is MGHDK and CDR2 is SYGVNS. V lost 4 bases, J lost 8 bases, and 7 bases stayed unmatched. Sequencing was performed on peripheral blood mononuclear cells (PBMCs), taken when the disease was refractory, from a patient treated with antithyroid drugs. This chain links TRBV25-1 with TRBJ1-4, with 7 bases lining up with TRBD1. This TCR came from a female donor with Graves disease. The CDR3 DNA reads TGTGCCAGCAGTGCAGGGGGGCGCCGAGAAAAACTGTTTTTT. Translating gives CASSAGGRREKLFF.